These 12 T cell receptor beta chains were all obtained from the same sample, sequenced in a study of blood T cell repertoires in COVID-19. TCRdb's copy holds only in-frame clones and misses some; the assay was immunoSEQ multiplex PCR. The table has about 83,000 clones, around 90% seen once. The specimen sequenced was peripheral blood. Every receptor here comes from an elderly man with active or convalescent COVID-19.

The rearrangement links TRBV19 to TRBJ1-6, with 10 nucleotides matching TRBD1. The CDR3 consists of 15 residues. Germline CDR1 reads LNHDA; CDR2 reads SQIVND (reference sequence). Losses at the gene ends were 5 bases for V and 9 bases for J; bases not matched to a gene: 7. The CDR3 sequence is CASSEDRGVGSPLHF. In nucleotides, the CDR3 is TGTGCCAGTAGTGAGGACAGGGGGGTTGGTTCACCCCTCCACTTT.

The chain recombines TRBV21-1 with TRBJ2-5; the table's D call of TRBD2 was not tested on the DNA. TRBV21-1 is given as a pseudogene. This CDR3 spans 12 amino acids. CDR3 sequence (DNA): TGTGCCAGCAGCAAAGTTACGGGGGGCCAGTACTTC. Translated: CASSKVTGGQYF.

The V call is TRBV7-2, the J call TRBJ2-2, with a possible D match to TRBD2 (6 bases). The CDR3 covers 14 residues. Germline V gene lookup returns CDR1 SGHTA and CDR2 FQGNSA. V lost 5 bases, J lost 9 bases, and 16 bases lay in between. In DNA form, the CDR3 reads TGTGCCAGCAGCCCACTAGCCGCCCACCGGGAGCTGTTTTTT. The encoded protein is CASSPLAAHRELFF.

The chain carries TRBV19 and TRBJ2-1; 14 bases align to TRBD2. The germline gives CDR1 LNHDA, CDR2 SQIVND (reference sequence). V lost 4 bases and J lost 7; bases outside the gene matches: 6. This CDR3 region has 16 residues. DNA for the CDR3: TGTGCCAGTAGTAGGAGGGGGACTAGCGGGAGAAATGAGCAGTTCTTC. It yields the protein CASSRRGTSGRNEQFF.

The sample holds a few counts of this clone. The chain carries TRBV6-5 and TRBJ1-1; D ambiguous. Looked up from germline, CDR1 is MNHEY and CDR2 is SVGAGI. V lost 7 bases, J lost 3 bases, and 15 bases lay in between. There are 14 residues in the CDR3. The CDR3 reads CASTKPPGDTEAFF. DNA of the CDR3: TGTGCCAGCACCAAACCTCCCGGGGACACTGAAGCTTTCTTT.

The chain employs TRBV12-5 and TRBJ2-7; TRBD1 is a possible D gene (6 bases). Germline lookup yields CDR1 LGHNT and CDR2 FRNRAP. V dropped 0 bases and J dropped 0 bases, with 15 bases sitting between them. This CDR3 contains 17 residues. The CDR3 here is CASGLVRDRPPSYEQYV. CDR3 nucleotides: TGTGCTAGTGGTTTGGTACGTGACAGGCCCCCCTCCTACGAGCAGTACGTC.

The gene calls are TRBV27 and TRBJ1-1; unclear D gene. There are 14 residues in the CDR3. The V end was cut by 4 bases, the J end by 1 base, with 10 bases between. Germline loops: CDR1 MNHEY, CDR2 SMNVEV (reference sequence). CDR3 region: CASSSELPNTEAFF. The CDR3 DNA follows: TGTGCCAGCAGTTCCGAGTTGCCGAACACTGAAGCTTTCTTT.

The CDR3 DNA reads as TGTGCCTGGAGTGGGACACCTGGAAACACCATATATTTT. It codes for CAWSGTPGNTIYF. This sequence joins TRBV30 and TRBJ1-3; tentatively, D is TRBD1 (5 bases). Between the trimmed V and J ends, which lost 1 base and 2 bases, there was a span of 6 bases. The CDR3 runs to 13 residues. The V gene's germline CDR1 is GTSNPN and CDR2 SVGIG (reference sequence). Full variable domain (remainder filled in from reference TRBV30 and TRBJ1-3): SQTIHQWPATLVQPVGSPLSLECTVEGTSNPNLYWYRQAAGRGLQLLFYSVGIGQISSEVPQNLSASRPQDRQFILSSKKLLLSDSGFYLCAWSGTPGNTIYFGEGSWLTVV.

This sequence joins TRBV19 and TRBJ1-2, with D maybe TRBD1 (5 bases). V lost 3 bases, J lost 4 bases, and 9 bases lay in between. CDR1 LNHDA and CDR2 SQIVND come from the germline V gene (reference sequence). CDR3 size: 13 residues. CDR3 sequence reads: CASSIGQVYGYTF. The CDR3 nucleotides read TGTGCCAGTAGTATTGGACAAGTCTATGGCTACACCTTC.

The chain has TRBV24-1 and TRBJ2-3, with 10 bases that match TRBD1. This CDR3 region has 18 residues. V trimming: 3 bases; J trimming: 0 bases; junction bases outside the gene matches: 8. Germline V gene data show CDR1 as KGHDR and CDR2 as SFDVKD. The CDR3 DNA follows: TGTGCCACCAGTGATGCACCCGGGACAGGGGATAGCACAGATACGCAGTATTTT. Translation gives CATSDAPGTGDSTDTQYF.

The chain recombines TRBV3-1 (or the pseudogene TRBV3-2) with TRBJ1-3, with D unclear. In germline, CDR1 is LGHDT, CDR2 YNNKEL (reference sequence). This CDR3 is built from 15 residues. The V end was cut by 4 bases, the J end by 4 bases, with 14 bases between. CDR3 sequence reads: CASSPVRRSGNTIYF. CDR3 nucleotides: TGTGCCAGCAGCCCGGTTCGAAGATCGGGAAACACCATATATTTT.

This clone was seen only a few times. The V call is TRBV2, the J call TRBJ2-2, with D perhaps TRBD2 (5 bases). This CDR3 is built from 15 residues. Germline V lookup: CDR1 SNHLY, CDR2 FYNNEI. Trimming cost V 3 bases and J 4 bases, with 12 bases left between them. DNA for the CDR3: TGTGCCAGCAGTGATATAGGACTTAGCACCGGGGAGCTGTTTTTT. Protein product: CASSDIGLSTGELFF.